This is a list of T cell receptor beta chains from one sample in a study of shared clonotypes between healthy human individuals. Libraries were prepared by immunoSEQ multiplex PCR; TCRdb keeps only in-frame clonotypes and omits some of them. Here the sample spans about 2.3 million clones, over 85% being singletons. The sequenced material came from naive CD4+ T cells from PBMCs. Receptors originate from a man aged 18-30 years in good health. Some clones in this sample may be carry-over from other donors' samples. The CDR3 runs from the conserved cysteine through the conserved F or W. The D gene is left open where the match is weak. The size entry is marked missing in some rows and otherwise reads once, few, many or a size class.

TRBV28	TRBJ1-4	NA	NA	TGTGCCAGCAGTTTTTTCGAAGGGTTTAATGAAAAACTGTTTTTT	CASSFFEGFNEKLFF
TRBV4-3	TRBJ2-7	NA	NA	TGCGCCAGCAGCCAAGAACGGAATAAGGCCTACGAGCAGTACTTC	CASSQERNKAYEQYF
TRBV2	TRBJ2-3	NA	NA	TGTGCCAGCAGTGAAGCAAGCAGGACGGGTACGCAGTATTTT	CASSEASRTGTQYF
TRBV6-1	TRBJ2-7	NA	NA	TGTGCCAGCAGATCGACTGGTGCCTACGAGCAGTACTTC	CASRSTGAYEQYF
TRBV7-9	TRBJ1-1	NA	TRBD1	TGTGCCAGCAGCCAGGGGGGGATGAACACTGAAGCTTTCTTT	CASSQGGMNTEAFF
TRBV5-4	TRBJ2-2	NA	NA	TGTGCCAGCAGCTTGGGCCGGGGAGGGGGTACCGGGGAGCTGTTTTTT	CASSLGRGGGTGELFF
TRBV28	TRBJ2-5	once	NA	TGTGCCAGCAGTACCGTAGTGACTTACCAAGAGACCCAGTACTTC	CASSTVVTYQETQYF
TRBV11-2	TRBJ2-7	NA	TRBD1	TGTGCCAGCAGCTTGCGGGGGACAGGGACCTACGAGCAGTACTTC	CASSLRGTGTYEQYF
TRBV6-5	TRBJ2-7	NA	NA	TGTGCCAGCACCCGAAGAGAGGGACCCACCTACGAGCAGTACTTC	CASTRREGPTYEQYF
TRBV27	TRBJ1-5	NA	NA	TGTGCCAGCAGGGGGGCGGACAATCAGCCCCAGCATTTT	CASRGADNQPQHF
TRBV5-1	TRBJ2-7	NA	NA	TGCGCCAGCAGAGGAGTTCCTCCGGGCGAGCAGTACTTC	CASRGVPPGEQYF
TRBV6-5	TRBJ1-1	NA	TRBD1	TGTGCCAGCAGTTTGGGACAGGGTGTTAACACTGAAGCTTTCTTT	CASSLGQGVNTEAFF
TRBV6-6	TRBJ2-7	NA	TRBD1	TGTGCCAGCAGCCGGGGACAGGGGGCGACCTCCTACGAGCAGTACTTC	CASSRGQGATSYEQYF
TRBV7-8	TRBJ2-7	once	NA	TGTGCCAGCAGCATACCGGAGGGAACCCTGACCTACGAGCAGTACTTC	CASSIPEGTLTYEQYF
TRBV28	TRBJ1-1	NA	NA	TGTGCCAGCAGACCCCAGGGAAACGAAGCTTTCTTT	CASRPQGNEAFF
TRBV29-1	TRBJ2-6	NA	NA	TGCAGCGTTGTAGGGGTCGGGAGCACTGGGGCCAACGTCCTGACTTTC	CSVVGVGSTGANVLTF
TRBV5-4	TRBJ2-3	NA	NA	TGTGCCAGCGGCCGGTGGGGGGCGGGGACCTCCGATACGCAGTATTTT	CASGRWGAGTSDTQYF
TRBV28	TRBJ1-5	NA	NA	TGTGCCAGCAGTCAGTACGTCCGGGACCTTGACAATCAGCCCCAGCATTTT	CASSQYVRDLDNQPQHF
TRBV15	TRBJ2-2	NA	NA	TGTGCCACCAGCAGACCATCCGCTAACACCGGGGAGCTGTTTTTT	CATSRPSANTGELFF
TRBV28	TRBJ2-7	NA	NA	TGTGCCAGCAGTTCACGGACCTGGACCTTCTACGAGCAGTACTTC	CASSSRTWTFYEQYF
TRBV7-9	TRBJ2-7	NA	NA	TGTGCCAGCAGCTTTCTCACCGGCTCCTACGAGCAGTACTTC	CASSFLTGSYEQYF
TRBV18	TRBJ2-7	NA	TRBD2	TGTGCCAGCTCACCACCCGTGGGGGGGTCTTCCTACGAGCAGTACTTC	CASSPPVGGSSYEQYF
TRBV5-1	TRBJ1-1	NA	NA	TGCGCCAGCAGAGAGGTGAACACTGAAGCTTTCTTT	CASREVNTEAFF
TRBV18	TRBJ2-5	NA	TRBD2	TGTGCCAGCTCACCACGGGCGGGAGCCGGGGAGACCCAGTACTTC	CASSPRAGAGETQYF
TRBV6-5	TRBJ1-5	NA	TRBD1	TGTGCCAGCAGGCAGACAGGGAACAATCAGCCCCAGCATTTT	CASRQTGNNQPQHF
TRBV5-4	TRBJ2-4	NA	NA	TGTGCCAGCAGCTTGGTTGGAGGCCCAAAAAACATTCAGTACTTC	CASSLVGGPKNIQYF
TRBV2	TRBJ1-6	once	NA	TGTGCCAGCAGTGAAGGCGGGGGGAATTCACCCCTCCACTTT	CASSEGGGNSPLHF
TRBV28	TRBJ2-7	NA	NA	TGTGCCAGCATCCGACCGGGACAAACCTACGAGCAGTACTTC	CASIRPGQTYEQYF
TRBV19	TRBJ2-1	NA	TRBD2	TGTGCCAGTAGTATGGGGACTAGCGGGAGCAATGAGCAGTTCTTC	CASSMGTSGSNEQFF
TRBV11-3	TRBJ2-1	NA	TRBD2	TGTGCCAGCAGCCGTGGGACTAGCGGTCCCTACAATGAGCAGTTCTTC	CASSRGTSGPYNEQFF
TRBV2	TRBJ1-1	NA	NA	TGTGCCAGCAGTTTCGAGACAGCCTTCTCCACTGAAGCTTTCTTT	CASSFETAFSTEAFF
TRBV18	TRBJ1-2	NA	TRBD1	TGTGCCAGCTCGCGGGAGGGACAGGCGACCTATGGCTACACCTTC	CASSREGQATYGYTF
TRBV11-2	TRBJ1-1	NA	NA	TGTGCCAGCAGCTTAGGACAGGTCACTGAAGCTTTCTTT	CASSLGQVTEAFF
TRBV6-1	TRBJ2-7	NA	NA	TGTGCCAGCAGTGGGGGCTATTCTTCCTACGAGCAGTACTTC	CASSGGYSSYEQYF
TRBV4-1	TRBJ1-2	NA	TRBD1	TGCGCCAGCAGCCAAGAAAGTAGGGGACAGGGGGCGTCTCTAACCTTC	CASSQESRGQGASLTF
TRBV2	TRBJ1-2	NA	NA	TGTGCCAGCAGTCCCCGACAGATTCTTTCCGGTGGCTACACCTTC	CASSPRQILSGGYTF
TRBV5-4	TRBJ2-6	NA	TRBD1	TGTGCCAGCAGCACAGTTCAGGGGGTCTCTGGGGCCAACGTCCTGACTTTC	CASSTVQGVSGANVLTF
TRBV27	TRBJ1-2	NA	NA	TGTGCCAGCAGTTCCCTGGGGAAGGGGTACTATGGCTACACCTTC	CASSSLGKGYYGYTF
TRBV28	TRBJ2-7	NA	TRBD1	TGTGCCAGCAGCCTTAGGCGGGGACAGGGCTCCCTCGAGCAGTACTTC	CASSLRRGQGSLEQYF
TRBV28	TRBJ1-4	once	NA	TGTGCCAGCAGCACCCCGGCCAAGATGGGTGAAAAACTGTTTTTT	CASSTPAKMGEKLFF
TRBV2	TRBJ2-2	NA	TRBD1	TGTGCCAGCTTCATAGGGGGCAAGGCTGCCGGGGAGCTGTTTTTT	CASFIGGKAAGELFF
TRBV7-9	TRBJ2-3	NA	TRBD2	TGTGCCAGCGGGGGAGGGACCAGCACAGATACGCAGTATTTT	CASGGGTSTDTQYF
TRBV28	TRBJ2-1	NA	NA	TGTGCCAGCAGCCTAGGGGGGGCCACCTACAATGAGCAGTTCTTC	CASSLGGATYNEQFF
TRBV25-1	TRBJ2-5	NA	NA	TGTGCCAGCAGCCCTACCCGGGACATCCAAGAGACCCAGTACTTC	CASSPTRDIQETQYF
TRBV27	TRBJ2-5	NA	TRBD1	TGTGCCAGCAGTTTAACGACAGGGGCTAACCAAGAGACCCAGTACTTC	CASSLTTGANQETQYF
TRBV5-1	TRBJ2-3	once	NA	TGCGCCAGCAGCTCGCAGGGGATGGGCACAGATACGCAGTATTTT	CASSSQGMGTDTQYF